This TCR beta chain was retrieved from a study of cytomegalovirus exposure and HLA in healthy donors. Findings of the study overall: A later analysis appeared to link common viral pathogens to several of the most significant clusters. Cytomegalovirus association was assigned to about 150 TCR beta chains. The authors later found most CMV-associated TCR beta chains appeared HLA-restricted. Serostatus for CMV was the only available immune exposure information.

On this clone itself: Its antigen is undetermined.

This CDR3 is 14 amino acids long. The V gene's germline CDR1 is SGHRS and CDR2 YFSETQ. V trimming: 6 bases; J trimming: 8 bases; junction bases outside the gene matches: 13. Amplification used 60 Vbeta primers and 13 Jbeta primers. TCRdb's table, derived via immunoSEQ multiplex PCR, lists solely in-frame clones and lacks some. The data show about 50,000 clones, roughly 80% seen once. The chain combines TRBV5-1 with TRBJ1-2; 7 bases are shared with TRBD1. The sample was PBMCs. This receptor was identified in a woman between 35 and 50 years old in good health and CMV-seropositive. The DNA for the CDR3 is TGCGCCAGCAACTTAGACAGGGACCTTGGGGGCTACACCTTC. Translated: CASNLDRDLGGYTF.